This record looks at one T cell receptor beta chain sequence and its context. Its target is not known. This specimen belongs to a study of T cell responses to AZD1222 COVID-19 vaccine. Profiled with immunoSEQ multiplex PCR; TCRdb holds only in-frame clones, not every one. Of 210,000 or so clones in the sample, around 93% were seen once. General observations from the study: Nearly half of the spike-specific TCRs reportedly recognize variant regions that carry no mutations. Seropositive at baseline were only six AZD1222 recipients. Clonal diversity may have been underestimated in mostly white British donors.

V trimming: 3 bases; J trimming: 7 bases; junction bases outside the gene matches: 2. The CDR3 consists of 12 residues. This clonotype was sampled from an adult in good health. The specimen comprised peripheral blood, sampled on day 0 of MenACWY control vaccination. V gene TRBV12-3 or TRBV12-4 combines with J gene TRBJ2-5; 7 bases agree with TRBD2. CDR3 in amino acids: CASSLGRGTQYF. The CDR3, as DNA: TGTGCCAGCAGTTTGGGGAGGGGGACCCAGTACTTC.